These 12 T cell receptor beta chains originate from one sample sequenced in a study of T cells in Graves' hyperthyroidism and ophthalmopathy. Amplified TCR beta CDR3 regions came from RNA transcripts. With the HTBI primer set, the TCR CDR3 went through a first round of RT-PCR. TCRdb called the multiplex PCR reads again in MiXCR, with one record for every CDR3 protein. The table includes roughly 380,000 distinct CDR3 sequences, 14% detected once. The sequencing input was blood. These receptors were taken from an older woman with Graves' hyperthyroidism.

CDR3: CSAPRTGDGYTF. CDR3 DNA sequence: TGCAGTGCCCCTCGGACAGGGGATGGCTACACCTTC. The chain carries TRBV20-1 and TRBJ1-2; 9 bases align to TRBD1. V lost 6 bases and J lost 6; bases outside the gene matches: 5. CDR1 is DFQATT and CDR2 is SNEGSKA in the germline V gene (reference sequence). The CDR3 runs 12 residues.

In its sample, this clonotype was seen many times. V gene TRBV20-1 combines with J gene TRBJ2-1; TRBD2 matches 7 bases. CDR1 and CDR2 (germline): DFQATT, SNEGSKA (reference sequence). The CDR3 has 14 residues. Written as DNA, the CDR3 is TGCAGCGCCTCACGCGGGAGTTATTACAATGAGCAGTTCTTC. Translated: CSASRGSYYNEQFF.

This clonotype was seen once. The gene calls are TRBV30 and TRBJ2-3; D unresolved. The V and J ends lost 1 base and 1 base respectively, with 6 bases between them. The CDR3 has 13 residues. Germline V gene lookup returns CDR1 GTSNPN and CDR2 SVGIG (reference sequence). The CDR3 protein is CAWSGYRTDTQYF. In nucleotides, the CDR3 is TGTGCCTGGAGTGGTTATCGCACAGATACGCAGTATTTT.

The gene calls are TRBV10-3 and TRBJ2-1, with TRBD2 matching 14 bases. Germline-derived CDR1 and CDR2 are ENHRY and SYGVKD. V gave up 6 bases and J gave up 2 bases; unmatched junction bases: 9. CDR3 size: 18 residues. CDR3 nucleotide sequence: TGTGCCATCAGCGCATCGACTAGCGGGAGGGCCGCCTACAATGAGCAGTTCTTC. Its translation is CAISASTSGRAAYNEQFF.

The CDR3 loop is CASSGTGTGSGYTF. In DNA form, the CDR3 reads TGTGCCAGCAGCGGGACCGGGACAGGGTCTGGCTACACCTTC. V is TRBV3-1 and J is TRBJ1-2, with TRBD1 identical over 9 bases. The germline V gene has CDR1 LGHDT and CDR2 YNNKEL (reference sequence). J gave up 7 bases and V 5 bases, and 8 bases lay outside the gene matches. The CDR3 loop spans 14 amino acids.

Details on this clonotype: This may be a read error, as it is one base from a much larger clone. V gene TRBV5-1 combines with J gene TRBJ2-3, with 10 bases fitting TRBD2. The CDR3 is 15 amino acids. Germline V gives CDR1 SGHRS, CDR2 YFSETQ. V shed 3 bases, J shed 5 bases, and the junction held 6 bases outside the gene matches. Here the CDR3 reads CASSSSGSGLDTQYF. The CDR3 DNA follows: TGCGCCAGCAGCTCTAGCGGGAGCGGTTTAGATACGCAGTATTTT.

In its sample, this clonotype was seen many times. The chain joins TRBV3-1 to TRBJ2-1, with D unresolved. V lost 3 bases and J lost 9, with 9 bases in between. The CDR3 length is 12 residues. Germline CDR1 LGHDT, CDR2 YNNKEL (reference sequence). In nucleotides, the CDR3 is TGTGCCAGCAGCCACCGCCTGGGTGAGCAGTTCTTC. Translating it yields CASSHRLGEQFF.

This clonotype was observed many times. This rearrangement joins TRBV4-2 to TRBJ2-7; D unresolved. This CDR3 comprises 16 residues. Germline CDR1 reads LGHNA; CDR2 reads YNFKEQ. V was shortened by 8 bases and J by 3 bases, with 23 bases between the two germline ends. The CDR3 DNA sequence: TGTGCCAGCGGCGAGATTGGGCAGATTTTTTACTACGAGCAGTACTTC. This encodes CASGEIGQIFYYEQYF.

The chain couples TRBV5-1 to TRBJ2-5; D unclear. Trimming stripped 1 base from V and 0 bases from J, with 16 bases between. CDR3 length equals 17 residues. CDR1 is SGHRS and CDR2 is YFSETQ in the germline V gene. CDR3 residues: CASSLLSAGGHQETQYF. The CDR3 nucleotides read TGCGCCAGCAGCTTGTTGTCGGCAGGTGGACACCAAGAGACCCAGTACTTC.

At least ten counts were recorded for this clonotype. CDR3 nucleotide sequence: TGTGCCAGCACCTCCCCTAGCGGGAGGGACAATGAGCAGTTCTTC. As protein: CASTSPSGRDNEQFF. This chain connects TRBV6-1 to TRBJ2-1; 12 nucleotides agree with TRBD2. V lost 7 bases, J lost 5 bases, and 6 bases stayed unmatched. Germline V gene data show CDR1 as MNHNS and CDR2 as SASEGT. The CDR3 has 15 residues.

The chain employs TRBV10-3 and TRBJ1-5; TRBD1 aligns across 7 bases. V was pared by 11 bases and J by 3 bases, with 25 bases of the junction left unmatched. Looked up from germline, CDR1 is ENHRY and CDR2 is SYGVKD. The CDR3 covers 19 residues. CDR3 in amino acids: CAWGQPSLAGDRHNQPQHF. The CDR3 region has the DNA TGTGCCTGGGGACAGCCATCATTAGCAGGGGACAGACACAATCAGCCCCAGCATTTT.

This clonotype was counted at least ten times. This chain joins TRBV18 and TRBJ1-5, with D unresolved. This CDR3 contains 16 residues. The germline V and J ends were trimmed by 5 bases and 2 bases, with 16 bases remaining between them. Germline CDR1 and CDR2: KGHSH and LQKENI. CDR3 sequence: CASSFQDTLGNQPQHF. Here the CDR3 DNA reads TGTGCCAGCTCATTCCAAGACACATTGGGCAATCAGCCCCAGCATTTT. The full variable domain, rest sourced from reference TRBV18 and TRBJ1-5, is NAGVMQNPRHLVRRRGQEARLRCSPMKGHSHVYWYRQLPEEGLKFMVYLQKENIIDESGMPKERFSAEFPKEGPSILRIQQVVRGDSAAYFCASSFQDTLGNQPQHFGDGTRLSIL.